This T cell receptor beta chain originates from a study of cytomegalovirus exposure and HLA in healthy donors. There are 14 residues in the CDR3. The germline CDR1 and CDR2 sequences are MNHEY and SMNVEV (reference sequence). V dropped 6 bases and J dropped 7 bases, with 18 bases sitting between them. In the PCR, 60 Vbeta and 13 Jbeta primers were used. The assay was immunoSEQ multiplex PCR, and TCRdb's table has in-frame clones only and misses some. The sample comprises 95,000 to 150,000 clones, 83% of which are singletons, and approximately 20% rests with the top ten. The sequenced sample consisted of PBMCs. The origin of this receptor is a man aged 18 to 29 in good health and CMV-seropositive. This chain uses TRBV27 with TRBJ1-1; TRBD1 is a possible D gene (5 bases). Here the CDR3 DNA reads TGTGCCAGCAGCCCGAGGGCGGGGGAAGGTGAAGCTTTCTTT. Its protein product is CASSPRAGEGEAFF.